The T cell receptor beta chain under discussion was sequenced for a study of T cell changes during pregnancy in multiple sclerosis. The CDR3 totals 13 residues. CDR1 SGDLS and CDR2 YYNGEE come from the germline V gene. Between the trimmed V and J ends, which lost 5 bases and 4 bases, there was a span of 12 bases. Clones were read by immunoSEQ multiplex PCR, and TCRdb kept only the in-frame ones, dropping some. This table holds around 52,000 clones, 92% found once. J is TRBJ2-5 and V is TRBV9; D is unclear. The TCR sequence derives from a female donor in good health, enrolled as a control in a pregnancy study. This specimen was CD4+ T cells from peripheral blood mononuclear cells, taken after pregnancy. The CDR3 bases are TGTGCCAGCAGAGAGACTCAGAGAGAGACCCAGTACTTC. Its translation is CASRETQRETQYF.